The present TCR beta chain was sequenced within a study of blood T cell repertoires in COVID-19. The overall study: From T cells, B-cell-depleted T cells, or PBMCs came the material, which was cDNA or gDNA.

V gave up 7 bases and J gave up 2 bases, with 11 bases separating them. The CDR3 has 13 residues. Looked up from germline, CDR1 is SGHAT and CDR2 is FQNNGV. Original data processing: Cell counts per sample came from amplifying reference gene primers. The repertoire was sequenced with immunoSEQ multiplex PCR; TCRdb's copy has only in-frame clones and lacks some. V, J and clone size derive from that table, while D and trimming were established from the DNA sequence. The data contain over 250,000 clones, more than 75% of them seen just once; the ten biggest clones take up 0.9% to 1%. This chain uses TRBV11-2 with TRBJ1-2, with D hard to call. Sequencing input: peripheral blood. The sequence was obtained from a woman in her thirties or forties who had recovered from COVID-19. The CDR3: CASTGRQNYGYTF. DNA of the CDR3: TGTGCCAGCACCGGGAGGCAAAACTATGGCTACACCTTC.